This TCR beta chain was identified in a study of blood T cells in healthy people across ages. Study as a whole: Template switching captured about one barcoded beta molecule per two T cells. Findings and limits, study-wide: Per million T cells, TCR beta diversity dropped roughly linearly as age increased. Lack of knowledge of donor CMV status possibly confounded expanded clonotype changes.

CDR3 length: 13 amino acids. Germline CDR1 is SQVTM and CDR2 is ANQGSEA. With 2 bases removed from V and 0 bases from J, the gap between germline ends came to 8 bases. This clonotype showed up just a few times. Its cognate antigen is unknown. The authors ran a second PCR of about 6 to 11 cycles using a sample-barcoded 5' primer and a J-beta primer mix. TCRdb re-called the 5' RACE reads with MiXCR, one entry per CDR3 protein. Here the sample spans 780,000 or so distinct CDR3 sequences, 20% to 25% being singletons. This sample also appeared in a second study, on T cells of mothers and their children.

The receptor's source is a boy aged 5-17 years in good health. Sample: blood. The V and J genes are TRBV29-1 and TRBJ2-7; no definite D call. CDR3 bases: TGCAGCGTTGAACACCCGCTCTCCTACGAGCAGTACTTC. Its protein is CSVEHPLSYEQYF.